The text below deals with one T cell receptor (beta chain). Its antigen has not been determined. No base qualities exist here, and no much larger clone lies one base off it. TCRbeta CDR3 regions were amplified from genomic DNA using the immunoSEQ Assay, a bias-controlled multiplex PCR. The authors processed their data as follows. Within the assay, amplification of reference gene primers was used to estimate how many nucleated cells each sample contained. To quantify the absolute abundance of each unique TCRbeta CDR3 rearrangement, sequence reads were collapsed and filtered. For each sample, productive Simpson clonality was calculated as the square root of Simpson's diversity index across productive rearrangements. This is the immuneACCESS table as TCRdb keeps it, with only in-frame sequences that have V and J called. A part of the clones is gone; compared with another copy, unresolved V genes explain less than half, and the rest is unexplained. D and trimming were read from the DNA, whereas the V and J calls and clone size are those reported in that table. The sample table holds some 310,000 clones, of which roughly 84% were seen once. The ten largest clones capture 1% of the sample.

The data belong to a study of blood T cell repertoires in COVID-19 (dated by TCRdb to the early 2020s). Broadly, across the study: The collaborator samples originated in the United States, Italy and Spain and spanned the acute and convalescent phases of COVID-19. A de-identified subject ID, COVID-19 status, age in years and sex were almost always included in the sample metadata. Where HLA class I and class II types were available, the types were taken from metadata supplied by the sample provider, not from assay-based typing. Samples were obtained from the ongoing ImmuneRACE study (first 160 participants) and from over 1,000 subjects provided by 6 global collaborators. The prospective study material was composed of cDNA or gDNA derived from T cells, B-cell-depleted T cells, or PBMCs. The repertoires were released in a freely available public database intended as a resource for research on the immune response to SARS-CoV-2. Subjects who had been exposed to COVID-19, were actively infected with it, or had recovered from it provided the deeply sampled blood TCRbeta repertoires that made up the dataset. Points the paper makes about the study in general: The amount of clinical and demographic metadata varied by source and participant and was provided uncurated.

The collaborating institutions used their own protocols to collect whole blood in K2EDTA tubes. Collaborator samples were shipped for TCRbeta analysis as frozen whole blood, isolated PBMCs, or DNA extracted from either sample type. The specimen was peripheral blood. The clonotype originates from a man aged 45-60 years with active or convalescent COVID-19.

For the CDR3, the sequence is CASTPGTGTYEQYF. The DNA is as follows: TGTGCCAGCACCCCCGGGACAGGGACCTACGAGCAGTACTTC. Recombination linked TRBV2 to TRBJ2-7; TRBD1 fits 9 bases in the junction. V is pruned by 7 bases and J by 2 bases, leaving 6 bases of the junction without a gene match. From a lookup of the germline V gene, CDR1 and CDR2 are SNHLY and FYNNEI. Its CDR3 holds 14 amino acids, cysteine through phenylalanine. The entry retains the CDR3 DNA only, 42 bases that are in frame from base 1.